The T cell receptor (beta chain) under discussion was sequenced for a study of T cell changes during pregnancy in multiple sclerosis. The V gene's germline CDR1 is SGHAT and CDR2 FQDESV (reference sequence). V shed 4 bases, J shed 2 bases, and the junction held 4 bases outside the gene matches. The CDR3 has 14 amino acids. Repertoires were generated with immunoSEQ multiplex PCR, while TCRdb's copy carries only in-frame clones and drops some. This sample has 60,000 to 70,000 clones, with roughly nine tenths found just once. This rearrangement joins TRBV11-1 to TRBJ2-7, with TRBD1 matching over 8 bases. This receptor was identified in a female donor in good health, enrolled as a control in a pregnancy study. Sequences were derived from peripheral blood, sampled in the third trimester of pregnancy. The CDR3 reads CASSSPGGPYEQYF. CDR3 nucleotides: TGTGCCAGCAGCTCCCCAGGGGGCCCCTACGAGCAGTACTTC.